The rows below give T cell receptor beta chains drawn from one sample of a study of blood T cell repertoires in COVID-19. Clones were sequenced by immunoSEQ multiplex PCR, and TCRdb holds only the in-frame ones, with some missing. Among approximately 280,000 clones listed, approximately 84% were seen once. Sample: peripheral blood. The source is a human donor with COVID-19, enrolled during active disease. The donor label of this sample is uncertain. Each CDR3 is given with its conserved first and last residue.

v_gene: TRBV21-1; len: 17; CDR3aa: CASSKGGKGQLSYEQYF
v_gene: TRBV30; len: 13; CDR3aa: CALQSSGANVLTF
v_gene: TRBV10-3; len: 16; CDR3aa: CAISRTSGPDDYEQYF
v_gene: TRBV28; len: 15; CDR3aa: CASSLLTADIYGYTF
v_gene: TRBV7-3; len: 15; CDR3aa: CASSSMGQGDSPLHF
v_gene: TRBV28; len: 19; CDR3aa: CASSTSRAGTSGLQETQYF
v_gene: TRBV7-2; len: 17; CDR3aa: CASSQGAGRTGVETQYF
v_gene: TRBV5-1; len: 16; CDR3aa: CASSLLREGRMGEQFF
v_gene: TRBV2; len: 14; CDR3aa: CASSIQGARTEAFF
v_gene: TRBV7-2; len: 17; CDR3aa: CASSPEGGRSGNQPQHF
v_gene: TRBV4-3; len: 17; CDR3aa: CASSQVLKPGQGNGYTF
v_gene: TRBV5-1; len: 14; CDR3aa: CASSPDTLNTEAFF
v_gene: TRBV3-1/TRBV3-2; len: 14; CDR3aa: CASRTDRVNTEAFF
v_gene: TRBV29-1; len: 14; CDR3aa: CSAFPSGNQETQYF
v_gene: TRBV5-5; len: 16; CDR3aa: CASSYPSGQNTGELFF
v_gene: TRBV5-6; len: 16; CDR3aa: CASSRLAVLIGDTQYF
v_gene: TRBV3-1/TRBV3-2; len: 19; CDR3aa: CASSQDFTGQGYSNQPQHF
v_gene: TRBV5-6; len: 19; CDR3aa: CASINRDRGFLSSGNTIYF
v_gene: TRBV12-5; len: 15; CDR3aa: CASGASGQGKNEQFF
v_gene: TRBV28; len: 15; CDR3aa: CASSRAGLGDNEQFF
v_gene: TRBV19; len: 12; CDR3aa: CALQGEGTEAFF
v_gene: TRBV7-9; len: 15; CDR3aa: CASSLGGTGGMHYTF
v_gene: TRBV2; len: 15; CDR3aa: CASRLLQGINEKLFF
v_gene: TRBV7-2; len: 18; CDR3aa: CASSLGTSGRTLSYEQYF
v_gene: TRBV15; len: 15; CDR3aa: CATSGGVPYGNTIYF
v_gene: TRBV30; len: 13; CDR3aa: CAWSRSLNTEAFF
v_gene: TRBV6-5; len: 16; CDR3aa: CASSSLGTISYNEQFF
v_gene: TRBV9; len: 13; CDR3aa: CASSVGVVAEAFF
v_gene: TRBV25-1; len: 14; CDR3aa: CASTGTGGGNTIYF
v_gene: TRBV14; len: 18; CDR3aa: CASSLGTGTTLANYGYTF
v_gene: TRBV2; len: 16; CDR3aa: CASTSTPPGADTEAFF
v_gene: TRBV28; len: 14; CDR3aa: CATTRGGRGYEQYF
v_gene: TRBV6-6; len: 11; CDR3aa: CASSQERAETF
v_gene: TRBV4-1; len: 15; CDR3aa: CASSQRDRDNQPQHF
v_gene: TRBV6-1; len: 13; CDR3aa: CASSESRYYGYTF
v_gene: TRBV30; len: 13; CDR3aa: CACNRAKDTEAFF
v_gene: TRBV19; len: 15; CDR3aa: CASSFPGTGTREQYF
v_gene: TRBV30; len: 18; CDR3aa: CAWSVRLGTGGSGNTIYF
v_gene: TRBV4-3; len: 15; CDR3aa: CASGYRGGRGTEAFF
v_gene: TRBV15; len: 18; CDR3aa: CATSRDSRGGDYNSPLHF
v_gene: TRBV3-1/TRBV3-2; len: 15; CDR3aa: CASSQASGVYNEQFF
v_gene: TRBV6-2/TRBV6-3; len: 16; CDR3aa: CASSGVGGASYNEQFF
v_gene: TRBV5-4; len: 15; CDR3aa: CASSSSGTVGETQYF
v_gene: TRBV3-1/TRBV3-2; len: 17; CDR3aa: CASSQEWWTGIGNTIYF
v_gene: TRBV14; len: 17; CDR3aa: CASSQGMGDSSYNEQFF
v_gene: TRBV28; len: 16; CDR3aa: CASSAGTGVYYNEQFF
v_gene: TRBV27; len: 13; CDR3aa: CASSFNYGGEQYF
v_gene: TRBV7-2; len: 15; CDR3aa: CASSPQGQGLQPQHF
v_gene: TRBV30; len: 19; CDR3aa: CAWSVRLGLAGGFGYEQYF
v_gene: TRBV19; len: 14; CDR3aa: CASITGKGDYGYTF